Listed below are T cell receptor beta chains from one sample, sequenced in a study of shared clonotypes between healthy human individuals. TCRdb's copy holds only in-frame clones and misses some; the assay was immunoSEQ multiplex PCR. The sample lists fewer than 850,000 clones, around 91% occurring once. What was sequenced was memory CD8+ T cells from PBMCs. The receptors were sampled from a young man in good health. Some clones in this sample may be carry-over from other donors' samples. Both conserved end residues are part of each CDR3. Each record gives: clone size, V gene, J gene, D gene, CDR3 DNA, CDR3 protein. D genes are given only for firm matches. The size entry is marked missing in some rows and otherwise reads once, few, many or a size class.

-	TRBV7-9	TRBJ2-5	-	TGTGCCAGCACCCCGCCAGGGGAGACCCAGTACTTC	CASTPPGETQYF
-	TRBV9	TRBJ2-7	-	TGTGCCAGCAGCCCGGGACTCCTCTACGAGCAGTACTTC	CASSPGLLYEQYF
-	TRBV9	TRBJ1-2	-	TGTGCCAGCAGCCCAGCATGGGGGGAGAGGGATGGCTACACCTTC	CASSPAWGERDGYTF
-	TRBV9	TRBJ2-3	TRBD1	TGTGCCAGCAGCGCGACAGGGACAGATACGCAGTATTTT	CASSATGTDTQYF
-	TRBV7-8	TRBJ2-5	TRBD1	TGTGCCATTTCGATCCGGGACAGGGAGAAGGAGACCCAGTACTTC	CAISIRDREKETQYF
-	TRBV27	TRBJ1-1	-	TGTGCCAGCAGTTCCAGGTTAAACTTGAACACTGAAGCTTTCTTT	CASSSRLNLNTEAFF
-	TRBV28	TRBJ2-1	TRBD2	TGTGCCAGCAGTTTTCTGGGAGGGCGGCGGGAGCCCTACAATGAGCAGTTCTTC	CASSFLGGRREPYNEQFF
-	TRBV11-2	TRBJ2-2	-	TGTGCCAGCAGAGATCGGCGCACCGGGGAGCTGTTTTTT	CASRDRRTGELFF
-	TRBV4-3	TRBJ2-7	-	TGCGCCAGCAGCCAAGTCGAGACAATGGCATACGAGCAGTACTTC	CASSQVETMAYEQYF
once	TRBV6-5	TRBJ2-5	-	TGTGCCAGCACCCCCGTTGGGGGGAGCCTTGGGGACCAGTACTTC	CASTPVGGSLGDQYF
once	TRBV19	TRBJ1-3	-	TGTGCCAGTATAGGACGGATCTCTGGAAACACCATATATTTT	CASIGRISGNTIYF
-	TRBV5-1	TRBJ2-7	TRBD1	TGCGCCAGCAGCCCCGGACAGGGGAACCACGAGCAGTACTTC	CASSPGQGNHEQYF
-	TRBV6-5	TRBJ1-1	-	TGTGCCAGCAGCCCATCCGGGGAGGGAATTGAAGCTTTCTTT	CASSPSGEGIEAFF
-	TRBV27	TRBJ2-1	TRBD2	TGTGCCAGCAGTTTGTCTCATAGCGGGAGGGCCGGAGATGAGCAGTTCTTC	CASSLSHSGRAGDEQFF
-	TRBV15	TRBJ2-1	TRBD2	TGTGCCACCAGCAGAGATCGGGGGGGTGAGCAGTTCTTC	CATSRDRGGEQFF
-	TRBV11-3	TRBJ2-2	-	TGTGCCAGCAGCAGGGCGGGCCCGAACACCGGGGAGCTGTTTTTT	CASSRAGPNTGELFF
once	TRBV27	TRBJ2-7	-	TGTGCCAGCAGTTCGCAGGGCAGAATGGGGGAGCAGTACTTC	CASSSQGRMGEQYF
-	TRBV7-3	TRBJ2-4	TRBD2	TGTGCCAGCAGCCCGGGGGGGACCAAAAACATTCAGTACTTC	CASSPGGTKNIQYF
-	TRBV27	TRBJ2-1	TRBD2	TGTGCCAGCAGTTTATTCCGCAGCCCTAGCGGGAGGGCCCATGAGCAGTTCTTC	CASSLFRSPSGRAHEQFF
-	TRBV29-1	TRBJ2-5	-	TGCAGCCCTACTGTCGGGGGGACCCAGTACTTC	CSPTVGGTQYF
-	TRBV5-1	TRBJ2-3	-	TGCGCCAGCAGCTTGGACGGTTACTCCACAGATACGCAGTATTTT	CASSLDGYSTDTQYF
-	TRBV2	TRBJ2-3	TRBD2	TGTGCCAGCAGTGTTTGGCTAGCGGCTAGCACAGATACGCAGTATTTT	CASSVWLAASTDTQYF
-	TRBV27	TRBJ2-1	-	TGTGCCAGCAGTTTCCCCCCGTGGGGGAAGGATAATGAGCAGTTCTTC	CASSFPPWGKDNEQFF
few	TRBV19	TRBJ1-5	-	TGTGCCAGTAGTATGAGGGATAGCAATCAGCCCCAGCATTTT	CASSMRDSNQPQHF
-	TRBV28	TRBJ2-1	-	TGTGCCAGCAGTTTATTAAGAGGGGGCGCGGGGAATGAGCAGTTCTTC	CASSLLRGGAGNEQFF
-	TRBV9	TRBJ1-1	TRBD1	TGTGCCAGCAGCGTAGACACAGGGGACGTCGAAGCTTTCTTT	CASSVDTGDVEAFF
-	TRBV9	TRBJ2-2	TRBD1	TGTGCCAGCAGCGCAAACAGGGGAGCCGGGGAGCTGTTTTTT	CASSANRGAGELFF
-	TRBV7-6	TRBJ2-7	TRBD2	TGTGCCAGCAGCCCCCCGGGACTAGGCAACTACGAGCAGTACTTC	CASSPPGLGNYEQYF
-	TRBV19	TRBJ1-1	-	TGTGCCAGTAGAACCTGGACGGAACACACTGAAGCTTTCTTT	CASRTWTEHTEAFF
-	TRBV2	TRBJ2-7	-	TGTGCCAGCAGTGAACGACGAGGGTATACCTACGAGCAGTACTTC	CASSERRGYTYEQYF
few	TRBV9	TRBJ2-3	-	TGTGCCAGCAGCGTAGGTAGCCCAGATACGCAGTATTTT	CASSVGSPDTQYF
once	TRBV9	TRBJ1-5	TRBD1	TGTGCCAGCAGCGCTGCCGGGACAGGGAATCAGCCCCAGCATTTT	CASSAAGTGNQPQHF
-	TRBV27	TRBJ2-2	-	TGTGCCAGCAGTTTAGTATACACCGGGGAGCTGTTTTTT	CASSLVYTGELFF
-	TRBV28	TRBJ2-7	-	TGTGCCACCCATTACCAGGGCTCCTACGAGCAGTACTTC	CATHYQGSYEQYF
-	TRBV7-6	TRBJ2-7	TRBD2	TGTGCCAGCAGCTTACTAGCGGGAGGGCCTTACGAGCAGTACTTC	CASSLLAGGPYEQYF
-	TRBV28	TRBJ1-5	TRBD1	TGTGCCAGCAGAGGACAGGGAGTCACGGTGCGGAATCAGCCCCAGCATTTT	CASRGQGVTVRNQPQHF
-	TRBV13	TRBJ1-1	-	TGTGCCAGCAAATGGGCTACAGACCGGAACACTGAAGCTTTCTTT	CASKWATDRNTEAFF
-	TRBV9	TRBJ2-7	-	TGTGCCAGCAGCCCTACCTTGGGCTCCTACGAGCAGTACTTC	CASSPTLGSYEQYF
-	TRBV9	TRBJ2-3	TRBD2	TGTGCCAGCAGCGTAGCCCCCCCCTGGACTAGCGGGAGGTCAGATACGCAGTATTTT	CASSVAPPWTSGRSDTQYF
-	TRBV2	TRBJ2-7	-	TGTGCCAGCAGTGAAGTGACCTACGAGCAGTACTTC	CASSEVTYEQYF
-	TRBV7-9	TRBJ2-3	-	TGTGCCTGCCCCCCCGGCGTGAGCACAGATACGCAGTATTTT	CACPPGVSTDTQYF
-	TRBV5-1	TRBJ1-4	-	TGCGCCAGCAGCTTGGCCAACCAGGGCAGGGCTACGGCAACTAATGAAAAACTGTTTTTT	CASSLANQGRATATNEKLFF
-	TRBV19	TRBJ2-1	TRBD2	TGTGCCAGTACCGCACTAGCGGGAGTAGGGAATGAGCAGTTCTTC	CASTALAGVGNEQFF
-	TRBV5-1	TRBJ2-3	-	TGCGCCAGCAGCGAAGGCGCTTCTAGCACAGATACGCAGTATTTT	CASSEGASSTDTQYF
-	TRBV30	TRBJ1-1	-	TGTGCCTGGTGGGGTAAGTCCAGGGTTACTGAAGCTTTCTTT	CAWWGKSRVTEAFF
-	TRBV4-3	TRBJ2-2	-	TGCGCCAGCAGCCAAAACCCTCCCCAGGGGACCAACACCGGGGAGCTGTTTTTT	CASSQNPPQGTNTGELFF
-	TRBV19	TRBJ2-7	TRBD1	TGTGCCAGTAGTTACAGGGGATCCTACGAGCAGTACTTC	CASSYRGSYEQYF
-	TRBV27	TRBJ2-7	-	TGTGCCAGCAGTTTTGGTCAGGGAGAAACCTACGAGCAGTACTTC	CASSFGQGETYEQYF
-	TRBV19	TRBJ2-1	-	TGTGCCAGTAGTGGGGCCTCGAGGAATGAGCAGTTCTTC	CASSGASRNEQFF
-	TRBV27	TRBJ1-5	-	TGTGCCAGCAGTCCACGATGGAGCGGGCAGCCCCAGCATTTT	CASSPRWSGQPQHF
-	TRBV7-2	TRBJ1-2	TRBD1	TGTGCCAGCAGCCTCGAGCCGACAGGGTTCTATGGCTACACCTTC	CASSLEPTGFYGYTF
-	TRBV6-4	TRBJ1-2	TRBD1	TGTGCCAGCGGGACAGGGTTTGGCTACACCTTC	CASGTGFGYTF